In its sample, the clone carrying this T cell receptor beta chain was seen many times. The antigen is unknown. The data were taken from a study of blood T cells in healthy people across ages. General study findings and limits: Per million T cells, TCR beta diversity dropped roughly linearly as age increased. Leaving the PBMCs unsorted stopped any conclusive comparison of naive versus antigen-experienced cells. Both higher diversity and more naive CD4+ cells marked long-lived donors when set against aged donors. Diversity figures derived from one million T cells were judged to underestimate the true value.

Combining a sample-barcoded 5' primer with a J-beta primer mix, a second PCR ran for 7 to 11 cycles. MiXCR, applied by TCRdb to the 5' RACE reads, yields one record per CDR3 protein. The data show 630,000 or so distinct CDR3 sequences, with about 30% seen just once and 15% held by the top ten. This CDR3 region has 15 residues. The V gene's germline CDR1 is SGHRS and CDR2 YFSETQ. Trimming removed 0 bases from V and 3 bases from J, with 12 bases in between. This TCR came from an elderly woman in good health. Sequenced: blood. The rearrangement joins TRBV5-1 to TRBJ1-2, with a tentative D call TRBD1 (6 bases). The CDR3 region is CASSLAAGADYGYTF. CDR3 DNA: TGCGCCAGCAGCTTGGCCGCGGGGGCGGACTATGGCTACACCTTC. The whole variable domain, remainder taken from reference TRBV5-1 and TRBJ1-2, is KAGVTQTPRYLIKTRGQQVTLSCSPISGHRSVSWYQQTPGQGLQFLFEYFSETQRNKGNFPGRFSGRQFSNSRSEMNVSTLELGDSALYLCASSLAAGADYGYTFGSGTRLTVV.